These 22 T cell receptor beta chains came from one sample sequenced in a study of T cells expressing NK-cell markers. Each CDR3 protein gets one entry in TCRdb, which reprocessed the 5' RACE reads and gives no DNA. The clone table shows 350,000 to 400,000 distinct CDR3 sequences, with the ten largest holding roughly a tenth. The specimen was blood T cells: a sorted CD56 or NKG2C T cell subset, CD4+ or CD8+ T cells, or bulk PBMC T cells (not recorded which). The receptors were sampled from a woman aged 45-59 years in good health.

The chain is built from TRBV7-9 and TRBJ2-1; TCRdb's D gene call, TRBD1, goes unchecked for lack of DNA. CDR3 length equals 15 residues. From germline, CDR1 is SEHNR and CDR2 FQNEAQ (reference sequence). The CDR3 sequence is CASSLEAGPYNEQFF.

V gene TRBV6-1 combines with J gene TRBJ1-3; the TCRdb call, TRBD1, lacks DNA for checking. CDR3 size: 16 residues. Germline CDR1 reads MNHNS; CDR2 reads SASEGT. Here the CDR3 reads CASSEEARGSGNTIYF.

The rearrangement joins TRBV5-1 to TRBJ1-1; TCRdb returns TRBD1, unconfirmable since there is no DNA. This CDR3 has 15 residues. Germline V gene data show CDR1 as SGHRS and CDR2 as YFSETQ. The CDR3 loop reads CASSLAGLPNTEAFF.

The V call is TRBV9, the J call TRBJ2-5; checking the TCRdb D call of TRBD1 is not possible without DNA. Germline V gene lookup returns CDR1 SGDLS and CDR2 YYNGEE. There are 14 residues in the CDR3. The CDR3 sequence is CASSVGQTQETQYF. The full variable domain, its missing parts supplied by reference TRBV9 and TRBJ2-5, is DSGVTQTPKHLITATGQRVTLRCSPRSGDLSVYWYQQSLDQGLQFLIQYYNGEERAKGNILERFSAQQFPDLHSELNLSSLELGDSALYFCASSVGQTQETQYFGPGTRLLVL.

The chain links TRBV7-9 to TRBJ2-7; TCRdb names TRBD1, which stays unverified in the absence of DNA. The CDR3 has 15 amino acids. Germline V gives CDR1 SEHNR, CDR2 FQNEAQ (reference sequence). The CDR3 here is CASSLPPGKGREQYF.

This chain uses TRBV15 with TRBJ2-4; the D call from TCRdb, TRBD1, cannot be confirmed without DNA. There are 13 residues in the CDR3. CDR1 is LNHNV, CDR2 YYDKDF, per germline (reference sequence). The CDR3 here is CATAGEIKNIQYF.

The CDR3 protein is CASSRTGLVSHEQYF. The chain carries TRBV3-1 and TRBJ2-7; no DNA is available, so the TRBD2 call from TCRdb remains unchecked. The CDR3 length is 15 residues. CDR1 is LGHDT and CDR2 is YNNKEL in the germline V gene (reference sequence).

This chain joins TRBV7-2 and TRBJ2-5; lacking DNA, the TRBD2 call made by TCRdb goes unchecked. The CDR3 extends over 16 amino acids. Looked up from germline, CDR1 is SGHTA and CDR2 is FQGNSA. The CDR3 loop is CASSQAGAGFGETQYF.

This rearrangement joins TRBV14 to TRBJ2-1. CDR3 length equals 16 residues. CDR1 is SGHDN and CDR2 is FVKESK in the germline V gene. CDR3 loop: CASSQVGRTTYNEQFF.

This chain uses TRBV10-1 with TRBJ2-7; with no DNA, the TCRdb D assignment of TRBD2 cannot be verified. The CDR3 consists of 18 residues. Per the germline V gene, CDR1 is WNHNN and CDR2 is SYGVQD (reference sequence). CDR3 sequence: CASSEKVTSGARAYEQYF.

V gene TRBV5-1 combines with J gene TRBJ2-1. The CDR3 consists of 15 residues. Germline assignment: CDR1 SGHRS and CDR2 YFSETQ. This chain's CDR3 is CASSWTGGRNVEQFF. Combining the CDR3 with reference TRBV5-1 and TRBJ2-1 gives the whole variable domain KAGVTQTPRYLIKTRGQQVTLSCSPISGHRSVSWYQQTPGQGLQFLFEYFSETQRNKGNFPGRFSGRQFSNSRSEMNVSTLELGDSALYLCASSWTGGRNVEQFFGPGTRLTVL.

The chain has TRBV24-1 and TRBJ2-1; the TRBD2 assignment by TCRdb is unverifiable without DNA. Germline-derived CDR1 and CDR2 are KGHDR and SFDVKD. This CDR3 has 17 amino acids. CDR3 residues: CATSGGLAGGGYNEQFF.

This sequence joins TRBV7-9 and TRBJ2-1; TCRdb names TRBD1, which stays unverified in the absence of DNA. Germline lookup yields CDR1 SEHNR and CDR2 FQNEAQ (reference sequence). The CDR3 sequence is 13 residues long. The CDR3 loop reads CAIRTGLPDEQFF.

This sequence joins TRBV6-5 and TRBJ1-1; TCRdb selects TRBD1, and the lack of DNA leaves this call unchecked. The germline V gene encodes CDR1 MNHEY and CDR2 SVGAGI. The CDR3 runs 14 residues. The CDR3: CATHSVRPNTEAFF.

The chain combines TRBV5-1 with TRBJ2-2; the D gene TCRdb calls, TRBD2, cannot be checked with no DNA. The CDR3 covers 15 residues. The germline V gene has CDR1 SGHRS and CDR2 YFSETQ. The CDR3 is CASSSASGMPGELFF.

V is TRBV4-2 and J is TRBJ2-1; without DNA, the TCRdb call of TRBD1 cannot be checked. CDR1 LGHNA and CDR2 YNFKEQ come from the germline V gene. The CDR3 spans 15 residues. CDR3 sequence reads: CASSPSRGNYNEQFF.

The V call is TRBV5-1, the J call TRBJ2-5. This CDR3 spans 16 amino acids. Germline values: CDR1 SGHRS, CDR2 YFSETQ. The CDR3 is CASSLEVGFRSETQYF.

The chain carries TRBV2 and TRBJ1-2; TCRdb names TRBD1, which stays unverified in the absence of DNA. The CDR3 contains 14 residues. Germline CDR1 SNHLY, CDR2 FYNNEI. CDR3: CASRMTGSNYGYTF. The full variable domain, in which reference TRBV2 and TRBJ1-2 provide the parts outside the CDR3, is EPEVTQTPSHQVTQMGQEVILRCVPISNHLYFYWYRQILGQKVEFLVSFYNNEISEKSEIFDDQFSVERPDGSNFTLKIRSTKLEDSAMYFCASRMTGSNYGYTFGSGTRLTVV.

The CDR3 region is CASSLKPTSGMGNEQFF. This chain uses TRBV5-6 with TRBJ2-1; TCRdb lists TRBD2, though no DNA is available to test this call. This CDR3 has 17 residues. The germline V gene encodes CDR1 SGHDT and CDR2 YYEEEE.

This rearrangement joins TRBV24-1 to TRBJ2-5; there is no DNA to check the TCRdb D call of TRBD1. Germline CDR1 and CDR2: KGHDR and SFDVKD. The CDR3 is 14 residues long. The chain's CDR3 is CATTSKGQPETQYF.

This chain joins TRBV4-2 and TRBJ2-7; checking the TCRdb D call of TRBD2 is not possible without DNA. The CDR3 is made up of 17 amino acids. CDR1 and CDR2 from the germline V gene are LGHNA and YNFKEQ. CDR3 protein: CASSQEGGTERAYEQYF.

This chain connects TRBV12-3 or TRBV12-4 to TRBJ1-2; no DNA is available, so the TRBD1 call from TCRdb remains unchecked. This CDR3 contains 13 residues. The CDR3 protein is CASSFYRGHGYTF.